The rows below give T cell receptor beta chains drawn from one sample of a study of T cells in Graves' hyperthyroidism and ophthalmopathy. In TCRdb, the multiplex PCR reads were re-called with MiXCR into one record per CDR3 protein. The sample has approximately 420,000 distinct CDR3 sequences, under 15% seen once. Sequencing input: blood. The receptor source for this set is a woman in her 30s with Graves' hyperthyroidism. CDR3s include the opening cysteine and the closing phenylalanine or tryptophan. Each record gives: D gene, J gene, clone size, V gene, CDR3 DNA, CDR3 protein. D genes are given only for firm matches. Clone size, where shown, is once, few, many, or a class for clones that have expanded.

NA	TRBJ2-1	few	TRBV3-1	TGTGCCAGCAGCCACGGGGACATTGCGGATGAGCAGTTCTTC	CASSHGDIADEQFF
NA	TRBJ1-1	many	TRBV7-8	TGTGCCAGCAGCCCCGACAGGATGCGGAACACTGAAGCTTTCTTT	CASSPDRMRNTEAFF
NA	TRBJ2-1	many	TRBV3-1	TGTGCCAGCGGAGGGCCATATGAGCAGTTCTTC	CASGGPYEQFF
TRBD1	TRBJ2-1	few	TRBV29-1	TGCAGCGTGGGGGAAGGGGGACAGTTCTACAATGAGCAGTTCTTC	CSVGEGGQFYNEQFF
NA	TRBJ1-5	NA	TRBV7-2	TGTGCCAGCAGCTTAAGAATAGGCGGCAATCAGCCCCAGCATTTT	CASSLRIGGNQPQHF
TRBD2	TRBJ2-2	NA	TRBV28	TGTGCCAGCAGTACTCCGGGACTAGCGGGAAGCCACCTGGGTGGGACCGGGGAGCTGTTTTTT	CASSTPGLAGSHLGGTGELFF
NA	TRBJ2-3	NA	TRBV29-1	TGCAGCGTTGAAGGTAGGATGAGGACAGATACGCAGTATTTT	CSVEGRMRTDTQYF
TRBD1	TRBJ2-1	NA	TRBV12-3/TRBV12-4	TGTGCCAGCAGTGTCACAGGGGGCCTCTACAATGAGCAGTTCTTC	CASSVTGGLYNEQFF
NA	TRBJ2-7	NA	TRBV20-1	TGCAGTGCTCCCCATGTGATGGAACCCTACGAGCAGTACTTC	CSAPHVMEPYEQYF
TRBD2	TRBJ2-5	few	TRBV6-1	TGTGCCAGCAGTGAAGGGGCTAGCGGGGTTAAGACCCAGTACTTC	CASSEGASGVKTQYF
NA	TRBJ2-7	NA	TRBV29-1	TGCATCGTTGATGACCCGGGGGCCCACGAGCAGTACTTC	CIVDDPGAHEQYF
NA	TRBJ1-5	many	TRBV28	TGTGCCAGCAGTTTACTCGACAGGAGCAATCAGCCCCAGCATTTT	CASSLLDRSNQPQHF
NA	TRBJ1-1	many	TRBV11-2	TGTGCCAGCAGCTCGAGATTCACTGAAGCTTTCTTT	CASSSRFTEAFF
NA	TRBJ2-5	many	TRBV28	TGTGCCAGCAGTGGGTGGGGACAAGAGACCCAGTACTTC	CASSGWGQETQYF
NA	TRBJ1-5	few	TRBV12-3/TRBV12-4	TGTGCCAGCAGTCCGACGAGGAGGCAGCCCCAGCATTTT	CASSPTRRQPQHF
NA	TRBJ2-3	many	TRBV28	TGTGCCAGCAGTTTTCCGGGAACGGGCACAGATACGCAGTATTTT	CASSFPGTGTDTQYF
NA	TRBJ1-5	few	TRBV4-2	TGTGCCAGCAGCCAAGAGGGGGGCGCCCCCCAGCATTTT	CASSQEGGAPQHF
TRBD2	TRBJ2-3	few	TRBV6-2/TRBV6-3	TGTGCCAGCAGTTACCCCCCGGGACTAGCGGGAAACACAGATACGCAGTATTTT	CASSYPPGLAGNTDTQYF
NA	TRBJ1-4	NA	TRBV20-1	TGCAGTGCTAGGCGGCTTGCAACTAATGAAAAACTGTTTTTT	CSARRLATNEKLFF
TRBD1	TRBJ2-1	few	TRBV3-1	TGTGCCAGCAGCCCAGGGACAGGGGTGTACAATGAGCAGTTCTTC	CASSPGTGVYNEQFF
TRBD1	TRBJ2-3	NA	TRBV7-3	TGTGCCAGCAGCCGAGACAGGGGAGATACGCAGTATTTT	CASSRDRGDTQYF
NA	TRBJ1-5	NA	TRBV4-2	TGTGCCAGCAGCCAAGAAGGAGGCCGGGGCAATCAGCCCCAGCATTTT	CASSQEGGRGNQPQHF
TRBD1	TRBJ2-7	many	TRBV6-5	TGTGCCAGCAGTTACTCCTGGGGACAGGGACACGAGCAGTACTTC	CASSYSWGQGHEQYF
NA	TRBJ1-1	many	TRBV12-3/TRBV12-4	TGTGCCAGCAGCGATTTTTTCAGGGCGGCTGAAGCTTTCTTT	CASSDFFRAAEAFF
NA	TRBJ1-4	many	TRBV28	TGTGCCAGCCAAAGGACTGCTAAGGAAAAACTGTTTTTT	CASQRTAKEKLFF
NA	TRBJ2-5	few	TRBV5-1	TGCGCCAGCAGCCCCTACGAGACAGAAGAGACCCAGTACTTC	CASSPYETEETQYF
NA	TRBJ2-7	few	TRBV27	TGTGCCAGCAGCCGACTGGACCGAGGAGGGCAGTACTTC	CASSRLDRGGQYF
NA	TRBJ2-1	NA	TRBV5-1	TGCGCCAGCGAGACAGGCAGCTCCTACAATGAGCAGTTCTTC	CASETGSSYNEQFF